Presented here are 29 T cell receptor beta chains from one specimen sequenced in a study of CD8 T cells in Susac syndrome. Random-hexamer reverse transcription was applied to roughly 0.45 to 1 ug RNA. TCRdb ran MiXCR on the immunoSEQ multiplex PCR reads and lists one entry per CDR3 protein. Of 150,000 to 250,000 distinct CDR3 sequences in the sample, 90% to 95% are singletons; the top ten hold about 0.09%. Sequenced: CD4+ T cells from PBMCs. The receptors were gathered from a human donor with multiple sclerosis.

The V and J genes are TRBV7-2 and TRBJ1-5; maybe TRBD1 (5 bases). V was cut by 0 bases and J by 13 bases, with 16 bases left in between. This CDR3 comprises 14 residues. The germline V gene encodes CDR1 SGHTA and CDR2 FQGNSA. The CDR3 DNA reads TGTGCCAGCAGCTTAGCAGGGGCGGACATCCGGCAGCATTTT. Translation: CASSLAGADIRQHF.

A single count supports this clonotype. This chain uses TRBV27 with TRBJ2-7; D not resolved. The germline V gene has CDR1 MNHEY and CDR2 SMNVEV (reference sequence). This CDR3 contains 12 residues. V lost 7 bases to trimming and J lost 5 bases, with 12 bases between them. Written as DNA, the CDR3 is TGTGCCAGCAAAGGACGTAGACACGAGCAGTACTTC. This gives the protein CASKGRRHEQYF.

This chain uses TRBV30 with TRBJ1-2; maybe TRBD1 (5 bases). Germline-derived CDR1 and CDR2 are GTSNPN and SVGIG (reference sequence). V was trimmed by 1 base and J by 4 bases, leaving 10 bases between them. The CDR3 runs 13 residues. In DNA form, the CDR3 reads TGTGCCTGGAGTGCGGGGGACTTCTATGGCTACACCTTC. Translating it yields CAWSAGDFYGYTF.

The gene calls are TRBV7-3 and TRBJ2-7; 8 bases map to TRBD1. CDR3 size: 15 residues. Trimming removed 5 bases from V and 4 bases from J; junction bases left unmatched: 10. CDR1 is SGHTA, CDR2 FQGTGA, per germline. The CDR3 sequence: CASSIGQGGRYEQYF. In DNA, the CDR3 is TGTGCCAGCAGCATAGGACAGGGCGGACGGTACGAGCAGTACTTC.

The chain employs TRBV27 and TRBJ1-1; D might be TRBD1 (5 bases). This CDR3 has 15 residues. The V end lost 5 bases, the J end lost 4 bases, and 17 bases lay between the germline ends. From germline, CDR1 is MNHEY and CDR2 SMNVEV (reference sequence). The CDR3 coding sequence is TGTGCCAGCAGTCCTATGGGGGAAAGTGCCACTGAAGCTTTCTTT. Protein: CASSPMGESATEAFF.

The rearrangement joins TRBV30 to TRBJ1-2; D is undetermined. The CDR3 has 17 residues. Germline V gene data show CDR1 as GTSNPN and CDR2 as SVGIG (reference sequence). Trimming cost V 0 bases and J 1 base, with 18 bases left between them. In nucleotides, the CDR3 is TGTGCCTGGAGTGTACGATGGGCAGCCAATTATAACTATGGCTACACCTTC. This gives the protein CAWSVRWAANYNYGYTF.

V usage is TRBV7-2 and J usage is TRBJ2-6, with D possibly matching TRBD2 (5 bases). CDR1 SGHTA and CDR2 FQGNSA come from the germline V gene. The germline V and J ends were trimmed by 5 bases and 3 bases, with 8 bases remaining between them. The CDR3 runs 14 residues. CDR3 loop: CASSTRYGANVLTF. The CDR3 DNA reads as TGTGCCAGCAGCACTAGATATGGGGCCAACGTCCTGACTTTC.

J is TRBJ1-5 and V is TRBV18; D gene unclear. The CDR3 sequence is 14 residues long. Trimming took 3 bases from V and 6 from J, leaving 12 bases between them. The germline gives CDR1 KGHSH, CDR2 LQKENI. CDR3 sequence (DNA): TGTGCCAGCTCACCCCCGGGGATGAGTCAGCCCCAGCATTTT. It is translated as CASSPPGMSQPQHF. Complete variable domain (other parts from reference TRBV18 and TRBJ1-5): NAGVMQNPRHLVRRRGQEARLRCSPMKGHSHVYWYRQLPEEGLKFMVYLQKENIIDESGMPKERFSAEFPKEGPSILRIQQVVRGDSAAYFCASSPPGMSQPQHFGDGTRLSIL.

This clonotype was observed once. The CDR3 coding sequence is TGTGCCAGCAGCCTCTACCTCCATGGAACTGAAGCTTTCTTT. Residues: CASSLYLHGTEAFF. This chain links TRBV7-9 with TRBJ1-1; D gene ambiguous. The germline V gene encodes CDR1 SEHNR and CDR2 FQNEAQ (reference sequence). Trimming pared 5 bases from V and 5 bases from J, leaving 15 bases between. The CDR3 runs to 14 residues.

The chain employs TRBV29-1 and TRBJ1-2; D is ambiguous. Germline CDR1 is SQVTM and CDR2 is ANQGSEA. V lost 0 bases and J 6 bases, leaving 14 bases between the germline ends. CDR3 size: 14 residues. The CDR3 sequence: CSVEERARWDGYTF. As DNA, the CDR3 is TGCAGCGTTGAAGAACGAGCCAGATGGGATGGCTACACCTTC.

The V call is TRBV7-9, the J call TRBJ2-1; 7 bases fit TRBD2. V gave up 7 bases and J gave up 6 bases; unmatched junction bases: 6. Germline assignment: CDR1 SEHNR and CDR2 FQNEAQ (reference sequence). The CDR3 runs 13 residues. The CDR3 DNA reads TGTGCCAGCACCCGCCGGGAGGTCAATGAGCAGTTCTTC. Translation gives CASTRREVNEQFF.

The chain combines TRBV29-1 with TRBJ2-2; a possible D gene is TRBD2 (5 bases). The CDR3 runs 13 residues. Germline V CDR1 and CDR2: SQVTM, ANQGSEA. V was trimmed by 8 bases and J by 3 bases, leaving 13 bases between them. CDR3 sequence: CSSQRRDTGELFF. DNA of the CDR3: TGCAGCTCTCAAAGGCGGGACACCGGGGAGCTGTTTTTT.

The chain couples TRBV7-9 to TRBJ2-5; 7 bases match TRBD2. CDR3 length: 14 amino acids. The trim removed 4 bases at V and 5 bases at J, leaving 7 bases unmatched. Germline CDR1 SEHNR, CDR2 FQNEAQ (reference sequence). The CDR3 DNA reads TGTGCCAGCAGCTCTACCGGACTAGGGGAGACCCAGTACTTC. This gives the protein CASSSTGLGETQYF.

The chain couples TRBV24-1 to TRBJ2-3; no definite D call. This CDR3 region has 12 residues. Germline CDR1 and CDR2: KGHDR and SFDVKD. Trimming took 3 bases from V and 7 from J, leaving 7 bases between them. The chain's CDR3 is CATSDRGNTQYF. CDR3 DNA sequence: TGTGCCACCAGTGATAGAGGCAATACGCAGTATTTT.

The CDR3 reads CAISESGTAYEQYF. CDR3 DNA sequence: TGTGCCATCAGTGAGTCCGGGACAGCCTACGAGCAGTACTTC. This chain connects TRBV10-3 to TRBJ2-7; 7 positions match TRBD1. Unmatched junction bases numbered 1, after V lost 0 bases and J lost 2 bases. From germline, CDR1 is ENHRY and CDR2 SYGVKD. The CDR3 totals 14 residues.

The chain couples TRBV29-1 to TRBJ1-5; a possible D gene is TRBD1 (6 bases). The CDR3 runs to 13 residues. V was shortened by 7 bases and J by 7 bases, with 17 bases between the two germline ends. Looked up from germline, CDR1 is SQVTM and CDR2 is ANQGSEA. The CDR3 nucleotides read TGCAGCGGCCTACAGGGACCAGGCCAGCCCCAGCATTTT. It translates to CSGLQGPGQPQHF.

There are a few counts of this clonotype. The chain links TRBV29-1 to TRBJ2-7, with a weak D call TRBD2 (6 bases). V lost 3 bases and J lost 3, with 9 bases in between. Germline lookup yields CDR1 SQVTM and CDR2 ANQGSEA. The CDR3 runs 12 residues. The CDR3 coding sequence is TGCAGCGTTGAGGAGGGTAGCTACGAGCAGTACTTC. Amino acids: CSVEEGSYEQYF.

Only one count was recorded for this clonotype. CDR3: CAFNPDGFYSLYNSPLHF. The DNA for the CDR3 is TGTGCCTTCAACCCGGACGGATTTTACTCCCTCTATAATTCACCCCTCCACTTT. This rearrangement joins TRBV30 to TRBJ1-6, with D unclear. CDR1 and CDR2 from the germline V gene are GTSNPN and SVGIG (reference sequence). The CDR3 totals 18 residues. V was trimmed by 7 bases and J by 3 bases, leaving 25 bases between them.

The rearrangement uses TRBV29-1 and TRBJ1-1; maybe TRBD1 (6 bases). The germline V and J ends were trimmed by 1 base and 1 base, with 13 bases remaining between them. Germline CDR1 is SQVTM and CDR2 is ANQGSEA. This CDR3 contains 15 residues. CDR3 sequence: CSVEAPGARNTEAFF. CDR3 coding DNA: TGCAGCGTTGAAGCCCCGGGGGCGCGGAACACTGAAGCTTTCTTT.

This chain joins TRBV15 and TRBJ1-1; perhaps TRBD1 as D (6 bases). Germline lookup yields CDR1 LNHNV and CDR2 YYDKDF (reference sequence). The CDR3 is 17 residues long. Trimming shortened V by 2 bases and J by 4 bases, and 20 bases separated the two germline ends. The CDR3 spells CATSRNRGGRRSTEAFF. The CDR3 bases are TGTGCCACCAGCAGAAATCGAGGGGGGCGCCGAAGCACTGAAGCTTTCTTT.

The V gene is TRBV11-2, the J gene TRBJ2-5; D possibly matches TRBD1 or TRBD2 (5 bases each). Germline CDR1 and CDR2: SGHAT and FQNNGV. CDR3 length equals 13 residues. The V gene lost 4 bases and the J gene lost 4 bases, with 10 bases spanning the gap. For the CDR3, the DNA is TGTGCCAGCAGCTACGGGGCCGGAGAGACCCAGTACTTC. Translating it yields CASSYGAGETQYF.

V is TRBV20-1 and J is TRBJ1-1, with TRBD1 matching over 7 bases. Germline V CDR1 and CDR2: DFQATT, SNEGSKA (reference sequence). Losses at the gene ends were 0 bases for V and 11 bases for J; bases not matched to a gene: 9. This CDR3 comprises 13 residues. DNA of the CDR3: TGCAGTGCTAGAGATACGAAGGGGGCGAGGGCTTTCTTT. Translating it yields CSARDTKGARAFF.

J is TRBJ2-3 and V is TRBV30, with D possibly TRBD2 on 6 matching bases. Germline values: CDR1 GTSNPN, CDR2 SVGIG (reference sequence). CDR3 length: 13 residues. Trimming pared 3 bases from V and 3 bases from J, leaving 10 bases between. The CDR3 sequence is CAWSGRGTDTQYF. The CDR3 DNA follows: TGTGCCTGGAGCGGGAGAGGTACAGATACGCAGTATTTT.

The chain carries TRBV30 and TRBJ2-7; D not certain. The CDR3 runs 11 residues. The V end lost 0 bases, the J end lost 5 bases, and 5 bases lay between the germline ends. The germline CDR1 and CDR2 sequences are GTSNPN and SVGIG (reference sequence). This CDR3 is CAWSVRDEQYF. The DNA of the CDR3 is TGTGCCTGGAGTGTGCGAGACGAGCAGTACTTC.

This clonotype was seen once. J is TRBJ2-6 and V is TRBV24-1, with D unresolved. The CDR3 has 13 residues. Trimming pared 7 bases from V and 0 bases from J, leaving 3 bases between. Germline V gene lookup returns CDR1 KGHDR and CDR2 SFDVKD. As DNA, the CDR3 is TGTGCCACCAGCGCCTCTGGGGCCAACGTCCTGACTTTC. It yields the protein CATSASGANVLTF.

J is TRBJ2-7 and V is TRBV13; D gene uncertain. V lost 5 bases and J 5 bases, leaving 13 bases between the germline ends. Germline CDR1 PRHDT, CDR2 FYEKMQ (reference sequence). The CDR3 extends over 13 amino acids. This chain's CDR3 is CASSRVGVNEQYF. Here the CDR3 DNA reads TGTGCCAGCAGCCGCGTGGGTGTCAACGAGCAGTACTTC. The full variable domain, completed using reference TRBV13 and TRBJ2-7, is AAGVIQSPRHLIKEKRETATLKCYPIPRHDTVYWYQQGPGQDPQFLISFYEKMQSDKGSIPDRFSAQQFSDYHSELNMSSLELGDSALYFCASSRVGVNEQYFGPGTRLTVT.

The CDR3 DNA sequence: TGCAGTGCTCTACAGGGGGCTACCTCCTCTGGGGCCAACGTCCTGACTTTC. Its translation is CSALQGATSSGANVLTF. V and J are TRBV20-1 and TRBJ2-6, with 9 bases aligning to TRBD1. The germline V gene encodes CDR1 DFQATT and CDR2 SNEGSKA (reference sequence). The CDR3 runs to 17 residues. V was pared by 5 bases and J by 0 bases, with 8 bases of the junction left unmatched.

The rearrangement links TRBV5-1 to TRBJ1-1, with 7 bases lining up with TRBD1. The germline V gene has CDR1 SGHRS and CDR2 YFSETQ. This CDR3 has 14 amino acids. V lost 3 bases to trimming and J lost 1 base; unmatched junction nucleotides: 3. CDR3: CASSSGQSNTEAFF. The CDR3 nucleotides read TGCGCCAGCAGCTCGGGACAGTCGAACACTGAAGCTTTCTTT. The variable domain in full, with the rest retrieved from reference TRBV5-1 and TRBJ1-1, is KAGVTQTPRYLIKTRGQQVTLSCSPISGHRSVSWYQQTPGQGLQFLFEYFSETQRNKGNFPGRFSGRQFSNSRSEMNVSTLELGDSALYLCASSSGQSNTEAFFGQGTRLTVV.

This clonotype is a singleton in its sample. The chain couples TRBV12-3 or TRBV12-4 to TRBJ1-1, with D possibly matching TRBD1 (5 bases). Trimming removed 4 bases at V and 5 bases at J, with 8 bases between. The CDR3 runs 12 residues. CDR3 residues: CASSSQGTEAFF. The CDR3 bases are TGTGCCAGCAGTTCCCAGGGAACTGAAGCTTTCTTT.